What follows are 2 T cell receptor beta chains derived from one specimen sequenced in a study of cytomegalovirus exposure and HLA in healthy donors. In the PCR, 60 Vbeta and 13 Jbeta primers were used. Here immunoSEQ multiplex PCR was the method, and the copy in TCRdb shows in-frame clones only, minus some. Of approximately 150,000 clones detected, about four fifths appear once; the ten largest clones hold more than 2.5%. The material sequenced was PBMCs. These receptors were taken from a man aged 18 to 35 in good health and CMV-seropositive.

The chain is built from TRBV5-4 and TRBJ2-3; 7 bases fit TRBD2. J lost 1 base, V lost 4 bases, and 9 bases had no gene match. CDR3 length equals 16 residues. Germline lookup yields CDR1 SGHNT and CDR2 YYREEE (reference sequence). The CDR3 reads CASSVPSGGGTDTQYF. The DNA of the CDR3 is TGTGCCAGCAGCGTGCCTAGCGGTGGCGGCACAGATACGCAGTATTTT.

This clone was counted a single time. The CDR3 bases are TGTGCCAGCTCACCACCGAACCTAGGTTTGGGTAATGAAAAACTGTTTTTT. Translation gives CASSPPNLGLGNEKLFF. The chain recombines TRBV18 with TRBJ1-4; D gene uncertain. Between the trimmed V and J ends, which lost 0 bases and 4 bases, there was a span of 15 bases. CDR1 and CDR2 (germline): KGHSH, LQKENI. The CDR3 is 17 residues long.